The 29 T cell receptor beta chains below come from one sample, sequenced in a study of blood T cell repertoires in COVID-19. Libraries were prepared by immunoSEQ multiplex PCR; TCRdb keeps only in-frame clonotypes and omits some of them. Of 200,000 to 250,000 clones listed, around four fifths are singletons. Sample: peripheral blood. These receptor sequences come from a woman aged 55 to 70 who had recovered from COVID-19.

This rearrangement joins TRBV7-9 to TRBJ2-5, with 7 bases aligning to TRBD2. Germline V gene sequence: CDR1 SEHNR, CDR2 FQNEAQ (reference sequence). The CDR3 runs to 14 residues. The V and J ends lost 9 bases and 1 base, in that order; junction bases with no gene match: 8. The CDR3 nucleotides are TGTGCCAGTAGACCGCCGGGGGGCCAAGAGACCCAGTACTTC. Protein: CASRPPGGQETQYF.

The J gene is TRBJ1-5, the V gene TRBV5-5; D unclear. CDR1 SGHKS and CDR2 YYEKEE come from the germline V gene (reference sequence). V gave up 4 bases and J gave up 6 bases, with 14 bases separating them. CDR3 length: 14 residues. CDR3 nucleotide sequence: TGTGCCAGCAGCCGACTTGCCGGTAGTCAGCCCCAGCATTTT. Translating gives CASSRLAGSQPQHF.

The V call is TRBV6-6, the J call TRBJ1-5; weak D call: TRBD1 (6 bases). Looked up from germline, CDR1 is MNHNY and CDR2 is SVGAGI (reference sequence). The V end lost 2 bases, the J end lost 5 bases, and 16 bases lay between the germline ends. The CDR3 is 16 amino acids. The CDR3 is CASSYPTWRGHQPQHF. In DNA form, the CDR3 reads TGTGCCAGCAGTTACCCCACTTGGCGGGGGCATCAGCCCCAGCATTTT.

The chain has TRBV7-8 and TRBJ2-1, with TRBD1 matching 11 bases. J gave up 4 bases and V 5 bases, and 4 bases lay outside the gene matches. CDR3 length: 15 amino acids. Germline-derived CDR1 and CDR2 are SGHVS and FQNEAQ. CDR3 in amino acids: CASSLDRGLYNEQFF. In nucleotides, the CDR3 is TGTGCCAGCAGCCTGGACAGGGGGCTGTACAATGAGCAGTTCTTC.

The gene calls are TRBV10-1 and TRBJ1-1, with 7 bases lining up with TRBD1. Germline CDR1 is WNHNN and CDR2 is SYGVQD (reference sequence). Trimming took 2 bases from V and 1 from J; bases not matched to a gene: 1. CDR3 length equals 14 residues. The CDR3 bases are TGCGCCAGCAGTGAGAACAGGGGGAACACTGAAGCTTTCTTT. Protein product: CASSENRGNTEAFF.

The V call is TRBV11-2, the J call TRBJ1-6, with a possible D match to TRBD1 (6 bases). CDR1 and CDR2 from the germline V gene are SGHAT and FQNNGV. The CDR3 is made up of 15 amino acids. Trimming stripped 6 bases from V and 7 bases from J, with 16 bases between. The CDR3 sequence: CASSPVQGRNSPLHF. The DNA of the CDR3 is TGTGCCAGCAGTCCGGTACAGGGACGCAATTCACCCCTCCACTTT.

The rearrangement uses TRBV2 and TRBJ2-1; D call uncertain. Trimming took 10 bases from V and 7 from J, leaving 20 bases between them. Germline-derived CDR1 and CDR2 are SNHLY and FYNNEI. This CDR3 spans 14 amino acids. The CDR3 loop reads CATPNPANGNEQFF. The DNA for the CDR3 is TGTGCCACCCCCAACCCGGCCAACGGGAATGAGCAGTTCTTC.

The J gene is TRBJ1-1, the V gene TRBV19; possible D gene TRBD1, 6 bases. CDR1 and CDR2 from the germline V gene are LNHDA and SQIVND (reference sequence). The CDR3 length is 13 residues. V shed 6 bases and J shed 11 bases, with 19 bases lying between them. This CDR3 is CASSVWGGYDAFF. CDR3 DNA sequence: TGTGCCAGTAGCGTCTGGGGGGGCTATGATGCTTTCTTT.

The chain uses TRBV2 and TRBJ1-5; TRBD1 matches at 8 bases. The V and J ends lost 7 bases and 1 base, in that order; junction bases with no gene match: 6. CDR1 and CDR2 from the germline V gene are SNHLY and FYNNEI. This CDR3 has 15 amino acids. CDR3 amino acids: CASMDREGSNQPQHF. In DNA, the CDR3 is TGTGCCAGCATGGACAGGGAAGGAAGCAATCAGCCCCAGCATTTT.

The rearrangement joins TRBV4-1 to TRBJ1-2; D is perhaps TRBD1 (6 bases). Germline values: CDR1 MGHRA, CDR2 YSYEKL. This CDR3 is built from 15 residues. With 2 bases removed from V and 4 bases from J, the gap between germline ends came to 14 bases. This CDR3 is CASSQTGQSFYGYTF. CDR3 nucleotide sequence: TGCGCCAGCAGCCAAACCGGACAGTCGTTCTATGGCTACACCTTC.

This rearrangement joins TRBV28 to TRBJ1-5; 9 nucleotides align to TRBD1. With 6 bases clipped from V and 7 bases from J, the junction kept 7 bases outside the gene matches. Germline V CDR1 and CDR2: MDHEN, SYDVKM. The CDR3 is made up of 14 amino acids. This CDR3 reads CASSNRGQRQPQHF. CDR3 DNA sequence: TGTGCCAGCAGCAACAGGGGGCAGCGACAGCCCCAGCATTTT.

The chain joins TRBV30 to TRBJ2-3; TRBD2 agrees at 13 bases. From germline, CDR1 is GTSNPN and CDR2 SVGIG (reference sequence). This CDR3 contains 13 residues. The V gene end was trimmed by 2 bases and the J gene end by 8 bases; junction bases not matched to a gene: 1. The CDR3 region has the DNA TGTGCCTGGAGTACTAGCGGGGGGGTTACGCAGTATTTT. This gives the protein CAWSTSGGVTQYF.

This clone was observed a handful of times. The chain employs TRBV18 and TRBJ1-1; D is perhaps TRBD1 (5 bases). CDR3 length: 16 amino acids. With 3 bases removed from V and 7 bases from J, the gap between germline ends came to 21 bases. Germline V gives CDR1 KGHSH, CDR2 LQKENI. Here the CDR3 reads CASSPTWGGVAGEAFF. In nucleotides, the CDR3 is TGTGCCAGCTCACCCACTTGGGGAGGGGTAGCGGGTGAAGCTTTCTTT.

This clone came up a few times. In DNA form, the CDR3 reads TGTGCCAGCAGCGGCTTACAGGCGGGGACCGGGGAGCTGTTTTTT. Amino acids: CASSGLQAGTGELFF. J is TRBJ2-2 and V is TRBV9; perhaps TRBD2 as D (6 bases). V gave up 3 bases and J gave up 5 bases, with 14 bases separating them. This CDR3 has 15 amino acids. Germline V gene data show CDR1 as SGDLS and CDR2 as YYNGEE.

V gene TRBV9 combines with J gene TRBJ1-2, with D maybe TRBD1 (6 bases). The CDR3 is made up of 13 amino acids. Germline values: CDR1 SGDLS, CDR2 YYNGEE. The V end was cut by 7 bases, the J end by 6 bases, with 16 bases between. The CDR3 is CASSGYRADGYTF. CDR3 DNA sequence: TGTGCCAGCTCAGGGTACAGGGCCGATGGCTACACCTTC.

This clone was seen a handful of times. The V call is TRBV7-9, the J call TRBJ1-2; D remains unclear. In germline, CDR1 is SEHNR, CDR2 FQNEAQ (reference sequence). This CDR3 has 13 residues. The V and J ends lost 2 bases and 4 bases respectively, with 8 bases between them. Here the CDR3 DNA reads TGTGCCAGCAGCTTATTGGCCCCCTATGGCTACACCTTC. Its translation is CASSLLAPYGYTF.

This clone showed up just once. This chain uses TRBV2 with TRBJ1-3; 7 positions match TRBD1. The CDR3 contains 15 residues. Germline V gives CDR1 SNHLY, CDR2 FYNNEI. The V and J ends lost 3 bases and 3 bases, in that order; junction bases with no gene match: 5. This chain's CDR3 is CASSDLTGSGNTIYF. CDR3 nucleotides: TGTGCCAGCAGTGACCTGACAGGGAGTGGAAACACCATATATTTT.

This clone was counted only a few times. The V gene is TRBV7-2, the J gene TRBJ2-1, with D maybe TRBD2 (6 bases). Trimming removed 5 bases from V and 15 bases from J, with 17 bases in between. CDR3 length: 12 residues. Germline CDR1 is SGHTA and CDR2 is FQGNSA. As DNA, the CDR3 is TGTGCCAGCAGCGCCGCTAGCGAGAGGAGGTTCTTC. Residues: CASSAASERRFF.

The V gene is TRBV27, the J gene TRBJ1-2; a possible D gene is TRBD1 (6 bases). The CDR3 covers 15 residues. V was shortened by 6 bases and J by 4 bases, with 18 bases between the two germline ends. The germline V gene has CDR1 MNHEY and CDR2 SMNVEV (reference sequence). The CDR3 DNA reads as TGTGCCAGCAGGGGTCTCAGGGGCGAGGGCTATGGCTACACCTTC. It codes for CASRGLRGEGYGYTF.

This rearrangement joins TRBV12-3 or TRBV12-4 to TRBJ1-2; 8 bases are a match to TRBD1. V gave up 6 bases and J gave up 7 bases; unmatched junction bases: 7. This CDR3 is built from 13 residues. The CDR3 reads CASSPDRVVGYTF. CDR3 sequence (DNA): TGTGCCAGCAGCCCGGACAGGGTAGTTGGCTACACCTTC.

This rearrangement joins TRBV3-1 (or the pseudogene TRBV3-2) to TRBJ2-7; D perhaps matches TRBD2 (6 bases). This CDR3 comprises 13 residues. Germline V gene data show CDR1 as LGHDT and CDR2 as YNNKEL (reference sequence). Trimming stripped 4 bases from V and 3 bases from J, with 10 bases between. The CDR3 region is CASSRGAYYEQYF. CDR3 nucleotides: TGTGCCAGCAGCCGCGGGGCTTACTACGAGCAGTACTTC.

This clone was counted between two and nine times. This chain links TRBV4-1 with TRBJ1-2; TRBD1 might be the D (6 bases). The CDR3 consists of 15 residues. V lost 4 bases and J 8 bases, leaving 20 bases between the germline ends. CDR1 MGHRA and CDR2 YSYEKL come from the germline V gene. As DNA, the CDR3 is TGCGCCAGCAGCCCACAGGGTCTTACGGGTCGGGGCTACACCTTC. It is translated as CASSPQGLTGRGYTF.

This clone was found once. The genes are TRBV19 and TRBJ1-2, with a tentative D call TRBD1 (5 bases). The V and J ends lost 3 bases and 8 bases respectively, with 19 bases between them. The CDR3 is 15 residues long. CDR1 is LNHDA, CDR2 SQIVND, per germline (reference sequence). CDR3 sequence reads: CASSISPEGLWGYTF. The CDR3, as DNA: TGTGCCAGTAGTATTAGCCCGGAGGGACTTTGGGGCTACACCTTC.

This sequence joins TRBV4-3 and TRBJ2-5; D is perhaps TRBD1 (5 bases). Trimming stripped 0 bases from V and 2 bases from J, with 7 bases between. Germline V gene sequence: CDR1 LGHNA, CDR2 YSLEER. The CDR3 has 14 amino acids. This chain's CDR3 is CASSQDQGQETQYF. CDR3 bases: TGCGCCAGCAGCCAAGACCAGGGTCAAGAGACCCAGTACTTC.

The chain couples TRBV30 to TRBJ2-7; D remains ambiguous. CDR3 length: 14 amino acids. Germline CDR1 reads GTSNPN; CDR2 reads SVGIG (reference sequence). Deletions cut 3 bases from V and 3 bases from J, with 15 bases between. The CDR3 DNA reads TGTGCCTGGAGCCAGGTTCCCAACGTCTACGAGCAGTACTTC. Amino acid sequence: CAWSQVPNVYEQYF.

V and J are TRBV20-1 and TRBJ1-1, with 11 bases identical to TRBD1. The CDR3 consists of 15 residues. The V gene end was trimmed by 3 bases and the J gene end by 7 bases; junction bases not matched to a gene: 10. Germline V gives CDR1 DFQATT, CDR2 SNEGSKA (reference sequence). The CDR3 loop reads CSASPLDRGLNEAFF. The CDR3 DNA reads TGCAGTGCTAGTCCTTTGGACAGGGGGCTTAATGAAGCTTTCTTT.

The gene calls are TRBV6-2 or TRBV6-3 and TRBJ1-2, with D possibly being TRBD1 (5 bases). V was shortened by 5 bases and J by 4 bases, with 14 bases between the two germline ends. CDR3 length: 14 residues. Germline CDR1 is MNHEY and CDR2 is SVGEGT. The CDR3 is CASSPRVFGYGYTF. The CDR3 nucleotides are TGTGCCAGCAGTCCCAGGGTATTTGGCTATGGCTACACCTTC.

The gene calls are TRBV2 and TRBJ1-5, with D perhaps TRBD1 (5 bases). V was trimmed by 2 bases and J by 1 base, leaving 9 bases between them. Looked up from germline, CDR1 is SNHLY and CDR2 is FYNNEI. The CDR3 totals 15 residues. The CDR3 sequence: CASSEQGTSNQPQHF. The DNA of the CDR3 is TGTGCCAGCAGTGAACAGGGTACGAGCAATCAGCCCCAGCATTTT.

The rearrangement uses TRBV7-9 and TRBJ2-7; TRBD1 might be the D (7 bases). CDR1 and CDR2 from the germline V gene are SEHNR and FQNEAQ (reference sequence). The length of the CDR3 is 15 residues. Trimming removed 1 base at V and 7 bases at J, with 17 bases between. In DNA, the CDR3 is TGTGCCAGCAGCTTAGGGCCCTACAGGGGAGGTGAGCAGTACTTC. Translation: CASSLGPYRGGEQYF.